The rows below give T cell receptor beta chains drawn from one sample of a study of blood T cell repertoires in COVID-19. The data were produced by immunoSEQ multiplex PCR, yet TCRdb's version contains in-frame clones alone and is incomplete. The repertoire has over 150,000 clones, more than 70% of them found once; the top ten carry 15% to 20%. Sequencing input: peripheral blood. The receptors originated from an older woman who had recovered from COVID-19. Each CDR3 is given without its conserved first and last residue.

CDR3aa	v_gene	j_gene
ARSGSSPAENQPQH	TRBV5-3	TRBJ1-5
ASSLSRLNTEAF	TRBV7-2	TRBJ1-1
ASSSVGSLYEQY	TRBV2	TRBJ2-7
ASTQGGADYEQY	TRBV28	TRBJ2-7
ASMRFSGQPQH	TRBV28	TRBJ1-5
ASSYTSSGELF	TRBV12-3/TRBV12-4	TRBJ2-2
ASNQMGTGGDTQY	TRBV5-1	TRBJ2-3
ASTPTGSGHEQY	TRBV19	TRBJ2-7
ASSMRTGGTYGYT	TRBV5-1	TRBJ1-2
ATAGYGYT	TRBV28	TRBJ1-2
ASSLPQGGSPLH	TRBV5-1	TRBJ1-6
ASSLGGRELEQF	TRBV7-9	TRBJ2-1
ASSPEQGAYYGYT	TRBV5-1	TRBJ1-2
ASRPQRGGADTQY	TRBV6-5	TRBJ2-3
ASSPDSLYEQY	TRBV6-5	TRBJ2-7
ASSLGSLSVS	TRBV12-3/TRBV12-4	TRBJ2-3
ASTPTGLGGNQPQH	TRBV19	TRBJ1-5
ASSPGQGNVGYT	TRBV5-5	TRBJ1-2
SVIPGGTEAF	TRBV29-1	TRBJ1-1
ASSLRGRPNTGELF	TRBV11-1	TRBJ2-2
ASSLRRTGDTEAF	TRBV7-3	TRBJ1-1
ARLGTGGLNTEAF	TRBV2	TRBJ1-1